Each of the 17 T cell receptor beta chains below was sequenced from the same sample in a study of blood T cell repertoires in COVID-19. Only in-frame clones appear in the TCRdb table, and some are missing; sequencing was by immunoSEQ multiplex PCR. The sample has a few hundred thousand clones, approximately 90% seen once. The sample was PBMCs or T cells enriched from blood (not recorded which). The receptors here all came from a man aged 40-50 years who had recovered from COVID-19.

The rearrangement uses TRBV11-2 and TRBJ1-1; D not resolved. Germline CDR1 reads SGHAT; CDR2 reads FQNNGV. V dropped 5 bases and J dropped 5 bases, with 6 bases sitting between them. The CDR3 totals 11 residues. The CDR3 sequence: CASSPRTEAFF. The CDR3 coding sequence is TGTGCCAGCAGCCCGAGGACTGAAGCTTTCTTT. Using reference TRBV11-2 and TRBJ1-1 for the parts outside the CDR3, the full variable domain is EAGVAQSPRYKIIEKRQSVAFWCNPISGHATLYWYQQILGQGPKLLIQFQNNGVVDDSQLPKDRFSAERLKGVDSTLKIQPAKLEDSAVYLCASSPRTEAFFGQGTRLTVV.

This sequence joins TRBV7-9 and TRBJ1-4; D is possibly TRBD1 (5 bases). Trimming left V 5 bases short and J 4 bases short, with 17 bases between. Germline-derived CDR1 and CDR2 are SEHNR and FQNEAQ (reference sequence). The CDR3 totals 16 residues. CDR3 in DNA: TGTGCCAGCAGCCGCAATGGGGGGACGATTAATGAAAAACTGTTTTTT. Its translation is CASSRNGGTINEKLFF. The variable domain in full, with the rest retrieved from reference TRBV7-9 and TRBJ1-4, is DTGVSQNPRHKITKRGQNVTFRCDPISEHNRLYWYRQTLGQGPEFLTYFQNEAQLEKSRLLSDRFSAERPKGSFSTLEIQRTEQGDSAMYLCASSRNGGTINEKLFFGSGTQLSVL.

The rearrangement joins TRBV20-1 to TRBJ2-7; D is unresolved. The CDR3 contains 11 residues. V gave up 7 bases and J gave up 1 base, with 8 bases separating them. Germline V gene lookup returns CDR1 DFQATT and CDR2 SNEGSKA (reference sequence). The CDR3 loop is CSGSRSYEQYF. CDR3 sequence (DNA): TGCAGTGGATCCAGATCCTACGAGCAGTACTTC.

This chain connects TRBV6-2 or TRBV6-3 to TRBJ1-5, with 11 nucleotides matching TRBD1. This CDR3 has 14 residues. Germline CDR1 and CDR2: MNHEY and SVGEGT. J gave up 9 bases and V 4 bases, and 5 bases lay outside the gene matches. CDR3 sequence reads: CASSSRTGGTPQHF. CDR3 bases: TGTGCCAGCAGTTCCCGGACAGGGGGCACGCCCCAGCATTTT.

The chain is built from TRBV7-6 and TRBJ1-4; possible D gene TRBD1, 6 bases. Trimming took off 0 bases at V and 7 bases at J, with 12 bases between the two ends. Germline V gene data show CDR1 as SGHVS and CDR2 as FNYEAQ. CDR3 size: 15 residues. The CDR3 protein is CASSLAGGGREKLFF. The DNA of the CDR3 is TGTGCCAGCAGCTTAGCGGGAGGGGGTCGTGAAAAACTGTTTTTT.

The chain combines TRBV3-1 (or the pseudogene TRBV3-2) with TRBJ2-1; D is possibly TRBD2 (5 bases). V was pared by 4 bases and J by 0 bases, with 10 bases between. Germline V gene data show CDR1 as LGHDT and CDR2 as YNNKEL (reference sequence). The CDR3 covers 15 residues. CDR3 coding DNA: TGTGCCAGCAGCCCAACTCGGGACTCCTACAATGAGCAGTTCTTC. Translated, it gives CASSPTRDSYNEQFF.

V is TRBV9 and J is TRBJ2-3; D might be TRBD2 (5 bases). Trimming removed 0 bases at V and 2 bases at J, with 10 bases between. The CDR3 consists of 15 residues. Germline values: CDR1 SGDLS, CDR2 YYNGEE. Written as DNA, the CDR3 is TGTGCCAGCAGCGTAGATGACTACGCCACAGATACGCAGTATTTT. Its translation: CASSVDDYATDTQYF. Based on the CDR3 plus reference TRBV9 and TRBJ2-3, the full variable domain is DSGVTQTPKHLITATGQRVTLRCSPRSGDLSVYWYQQSLDQGLQFLIQYYNGEERAKGNILERFSAQQFPDLHSELNLSSLELGDSALYFCASSVDDYATDTQYFGPGTRLTVL.

The gene calls are TRBV7-9 and TRBJ2-1; 11 bases match TRBD2. CDR1 is SEHNR and CDR2 is FQNEAQ in the germline V gene (reference sequence). The J segment lost 4 bases and the V segment lost 5 bases, leaving 4 bases of the junction unmatched. The CDR3 has 15 amino acids. In DNA, the CDR3 is TGTGCCAGCAGCCTCATAGCGGGGGGGTACAATGAGCAGTTCTTC. This sequence encodes CASSLIAGGYNEQFF.

In its sample, this clone was seen many times. The chain recombines TRBV19 with TRBJ1-1, with a weak D call TRBD1 (6 bases). This CDR3 is 15 amino acids long. The V and J ends lost 5 bases and 0 bases respectively, with 13 bases between them. Germline V gene sequence: CDR1 LNHDA, CDR2 SQIVND (reference sequence). The CDR3 DNA sequence: TGTGCCAGTAGTCCGTACAGGGTGGTGAACACTGAAGCTTTCTTT. It encodes CASSPYRVVNTEAFF. Drawing the rest from reference TRBV19 and TRBJ1-1, the complete variable domain is DGGITQSPKYLFRKEGQNVTLSCEQNLNHDAMYWYRQDPGQGLRLIYYSQIVNDFQKGDIAEGYSVSREKKESFPLTVTSAQKNPTAFYLCASSPYRVVNTEAFFGQGTRLTVV.

The genes are TRBV18 and TRBJ2-5; TRBD1 agrees at 10 bases. The CDR3 is 14 amino acids. Germline V gene sequence: CDR1 KGHSH, CDR2 LQKENI. With V trimmed by 4 bases and J by 6 bases, 5 bases remained unmatched. The CDR3: CASSLGTGVKTQYF. The CDR3 DNA sequence: TGTGCCAGCTCACTAGGGACAGGGGTGAAGACCCAGTACTTC. The full variable domain, completed using reference TRBV18 and TRBJ2-5, is NAGVMQNPRHLVRRRGQEARLRCSPMKGHSHVYWYRQLPEEGLKFMVYLQKENIIDESGMPKERFSAEFPKEGPSILRIQQVVRGDSAAYFCASSLGTGVKTQYFGPGTRLLVL.

The V and J genes are TRBV29-1 and TRBJ1-2; 10 bases agree with TRBD1. The germline V gene encodes CDR1 SQVTM and CDR2 ANQGSEA. The CDR3 contains 12 residues. The junction had 6 bases not matched to a gene; V was cut back by 6 bases and J by 8 bases. CDR3 protein: CSVPGTGDGYTF. Written as DNA, the CDR3 is TGCAGCGTGCCGGGGACAGGGGACGGCTACACCTTC.

The chain employs TRBV9 and TRBJ2-7, with 9 bases identical to TRBD1. The CDR3 loop spans 14 amino acids. V lost 3 bases and J lost 3; bases outside the gene matches: 4. Germline CDR1 is SGDLS and CDR2 is YYNGEE. For the CDR3, the DNA is TGTGCCAGCAGCGCAGACAGGGGGGGCTACGAGCAGTACTTC. It encodes CASSADRGGYEQYF.

The gene calls are TRBV7-2 and TRBJ2-7, with a possible D match to TRBD2 (5 bases). Trimming shortened V by 3 bases and J by 4 bases, and 13 bases separated the two germline ends. This CDR3 contains 14 residues. Germline V lookup: CDR1 SGHTA, CDR2 FQGNSA. CDR3 protein: CASSLDHSGYEQYF. The CDR3 bases are TGTGCCAGCAGCTTGGATCACTCGGGGTACGAGCAGTACTTC.

The V call is TRBV5-4, the J call TRBJ2-7, with TRBD2 matching over 13 bases. V shed 4 bases and J 7 bases; nucleotides not matched to a gene: 8. CDR3 length: 15 residues. Germline CDR1 SGHNT, CDR2 YYREEE (reference sequence). The CDR3 nucleotides are TGTGCCAGCAGCCTCGGGACTAGCGGGGAGAGGGAGCAGTACTTC. Translating gives CASSLGTSGEREQYF.

This chain links TRBV7-2 with TRBJ1-5; TRBD1 is a possible D gene (6 bases). Deletions cut 5 bases from V and 7 bases from J, with 12 bases between. This CDR3 is built from 13 residues. Germline CDR1 and CDR2: SGHTA and FQGNSA. CDR3 sequence (DNA): TGTGCCAGCAGCGCACAGGGTAACCAGCCCCAGCATTTT. Translation: CASSAQGNQPQHF.

The chain uses TRBV9 and TRBJ2-2, with TRBD2 as a possible D gene (5 bases). The CDR3 runs to 16 residues. The ends were cut back, 0 bases at V and 8 bases at J, with 17 bases in the middle. Germline V gene lookup returns CDR1 SGDLS and CDR2 YYNGEE. The CDR3 sequence is CASSVVESRAGGELFF. The CDR3 DNA is TGTGCCAGCAGCGTAGTAGAATCGCGGGCTGGGGGGGAGCTGTTTTTT.

The chain carries TRBV27 and TRBJ1-5, with D possibly TRBD1 on 6 matching bases. Looked up from germline, CDR1 is MNHEY and CDR2 is SMNVEV (reference sequence). Trimming pared 4 bases from V and 7 bases from J, leaving 23 bases between. The CDR3 covers 17 residues. The CDR3 sequence: CASSSLPRQAFGQPQHF. The CDR3 nucleotides are TGTGCCAGCAGTTCTCTCCCTCGACAGGCCTTTGGGCAGCCCCAGCATTTT.